The 23 T cell receptor beta chains reported below all come from one sample, sequenced in a study of naive and memory T cell subsets. The beta constant-region primer was an equimolar mix of two oligonucleotides covering TRBC1 and TRBC2. TCRdb re-called the UMI-ligation and nested PCR reads with MiXCR, one entry per CDR3 protein. The sample has roughly 140,000 distinct CDR3 sequences; about 15% are singletons. Material: naive CD4+ T cells from blood. The receptors were sampled from a human donor in good health.

This clonotype has only a few counts. V and J are TRBV6-1 and TRBJ2-5; D assignment may be TRBD1 or TRBD2 (5 bases each). The CDR3 spans 16 residues. Looked up from germline, CDR1 is MNHNS and CDR2 is SASEGT. Trimming cost V 7 bases and J 4 bases, with 22 bases left between them. CDR3 sequence reads: CASTIRGDRWGETQYF. As DNA, the CDR3 is TGTGCCAGCACCATAAGAGGGGACCGGTGGGGAGAGACCCAGTACTTC.

The chain links TRBV7-9 to TRBJ2-2; D tentatively fits TRBD1 or TRBD2 (5 bases each). The germline gives CDR1 SEHNR, CDR2 FQNEAQ (reference sequence). V dropped 7 bases and J dropped 6 bases, with 24 bases sitting between them. The CDR3 has 17 residues. DNA of the CDR3: TGTGCCAGCACCATAATGAGGGCAGGGCGTCGCGCCGGGGAGCTGTTTTTT. Its translation is CASTIMRAGRRAGELFF.

J is TRBJ2-1 and V is TRBV11-2; 8 bases line up with TRBD1. V gave up 4 bases and J gave up 6 bases; unmatched junction bases: 2. The CDR3 covers 13 residues. CDR1 SGHAT and CDR2 FQNNGV come from the germline V gene. The CDR3 loop is CASSWTGFNEQFF. The CDR3 bases are TGTGCCAGCAGCTGGACAGGGTTCAATGAGCAGTTCTTC.

This clonotype turned up a few times. The V gene is TRBV14, the J gene TRBJ2-1, with 10 bases aligning to TRBD2. The length of the CDR3 is 17 residues. Unmatched junction bases numbered 7, after V lost 0 bases and J lost 5 bases. Germline CDR1 SGHDN, CDR2 FVKESK. The CDR3 here is CASSQDIRTSGNNEQFF. The DNA of the CDR3 is TGTGCCAGCAGCCAAGATATTCGAACTAGCGGGAACAATGAGCAGTTCTTC. The variable domain in full, with the rest retrieved from reference TRBV14 and TRBJ2-1, is EAGVTQFPSHSVIEKGQTVTLRCDPISGHDNLYWYRRVMGKEIKFLLHFVKESKQDESGMPNNRFLAERTGGTYSTLKVQPAELEDSGVYFCASSQDIRTSGNNEQFFGPGTRLTVL.

The chain carries TRBV20-1 and TRBJ2-5, with D unclear. Germline V gene sequence: CDR1 DFQATT, CDR2 SNEGSKA (reference sequence). Trimming left V 3 bases short and J 4 bases short, with 15 bases between. The CDR3 extends over 14 amino acids. The CDR3 loop reads CSARTLIRTETQYF. CDR3 nucleotides: TGCAGTGCTAGGACCCTGATCAGGACAGAGACCCAGTACTTC.

This chain joins TRBV2 and TRBJ2-1; D remains unclear. The CDR3 spans 15 residues. The germline CDR1 and CDR2 sequences are SNHLY and FYNNEI. V was clipped by 1 base and J by 4 bases, with 11 bases between them. CDR3 DNA: TGTGCCAGCAGTGAAGAAGTGACCCGATACAATGAGCAGTTCTTC. This translates into CASSEEVTRYNEQFF.

This clonotype was observed a few times. V and J are TRBV7-9 and TRBJ2-1; perhaps TRBD2 as D (6 bases). Trimming left V 2 bases short and J 0 bases short, with 14 bases between. The CDR3 is made up of 17 amino acids. Germline-derived CDR1 and CDR2 are SEHNR and FQNEAQ (reference sequence). The CDR3 bases are TGTGCCAGCAGCTTAACGGAGAGTAGCGGCTCCTACAATGAGCAGTTCTTC. Protein product: CASSLTESSGSYNEQFF.

J is TRBJ1-1 and V is TRBV18; possibly TRBD1 for D (6 bases). CDR1 is KGHSH, CDR2 LQKENI, per germline. The germline V and J ends were trimmed by 3 bases and 1 base, with 15 bases remaining between them. The CDR3 is made up of 16 amino acids. In nucleotides, the CDR3 is TGTGCCAGCTCACCCTCTTTGGGGGGCACGAACACTGAAGCTTTCTTT. Protein product: CASSPSLGGTNTEAFF. Filled out from reference TRBV18 and TRBJ1-1, the complete variable domain reads NAGVMQNPRHLVRRRGQEARLRCSPMKGHSHVYWYRQLPEEGLKFMVYLQKENIIDESGMPKERFSAEFPKEGPSILRIQQVVRGDSAAYFCASSPSLGGTNTEAFFGQGTRLTVV.

The genes are TRBV4-2 and TRBJ2-1; 11 nucleotides line up with TRBD2. Germline V gives CDR1 LGHNA, CDR2 YNFKEQ. There are 19 residues in the CDR3. Trimming cost V 4 bases and J 1 base; bases outside gene matches: 12. DNA of the CDR3: TGTGCCAGCAGCCCCTCCCTAGCGGGAGGACCAATATCCTACAATGAGCAGTTCTTC. Its translation: CASSPSLAGGPISYNEQFF.

V gene TRBV27 combines with J gene TRBJ2-3; D is unresolved. Looked up from germline, CDR1 is MNHEY and CDR2 is SMNVEV (reference sequence). The CDR3 loop spans 15 amino acids. Trimming shortened V by 5 bases and J by 5 bases, and 17 bases separated the two germline ends. In DNA, the CDR3 is TGTGCCAGCAGTCCATTCCAATTACTGGGAGATACGCAGTATTTT. This codes for CASSPFQLLGDTQYF.

The V call is TRBV12-3 or TRBV12-4, the J call TRBJ2-4; D call uncertain. The length of the CDR3 is 15 residues. V gave up 5 bases and J gave up 2 bases, with 13 bases separating them. This CDR3 reads CASSKEVGPKNIQYF. The CDR3 nucleotides are TGTGCCAGCAGTAAAGAGGTCGGCCCCAAAAACATTCAGTACTTC.

This clonotype was counted a few times. The chain uses TRBV4-1 and TRBJ2-7, with 7 nucleotides matching TRBD2. Losses at the gene ends were 0 bases for V and 6 bases for J; bases not matched to a gene: 14. CDR1 MGHRA and CDR2 YSYEKL come from the germline V gene. The CDR3 length is 17 residues. This CDR3 reads CASSQEVRGGLATEQYF. CDR3 sequence (DNA): TGCGCCAGCAGCCAAGAAGTTCGGGGAGGGCTAGCGACCGAGCAGTACTTC.

This rearrangement joins TRBV7-9 to TRBJ2-1, with D tentatively TRBD1 (5 bases). From germline, CDR1 is SEHNR and CDR2 FQNEAQ (reference sequence). The CDR3 loop spans 12 amino acids. The V end was cut by 5 bases, the J end by 8 bases, with 10 bases between. Here the CDR3 DNA reads TGTGCCAGCAGCGCGAGCAGGGATGAGCAGTTCTTC. Encoded protein: CASSASRDEQFF.

The gene calls are TRBV6-1 and TRBJ2-2, with 7 bases matching TRBD1. Germline V gene lookup returns CDR1 MNHNS and CDR2 SASEGT. The CDR3 is 13 amino acids. V gave up 5 bases and J gave up 7 bases; unmatched junction bases: 4. In nucleotides, the CDR3 is TGTGCCAGCAGTTACAGGGGTGTCGGGGAGCTGTTTTTT. Amino acid sequence: CASSYRGVGELFF.

The chain uses TRBV25-1 and TRBJ2-5; TRBD1 agrees at 7 bases. The germline CDR1 and CDR2 sequences are MGHDK and SYGVNS. V lost 6 bases to trimming and J lost 3 bases; unmatched junction nucleotides: 13. The CDR3 spans 16 residues. Here the CDR3 DNA reads TGTGCCAGCAGACCACACTCCGGGACAGCGGAAGAGACCCAGTACTTC. Its translation is CASRPHSGTAEETQYF.

This clonotype was found many times. The genes are TRBV28 and TRBJ2-1, with 7 bases aligning to TRBD1. Per germline, CDR1 MDHEN and CDR2 SYDVKM. CDR3 length: 15 residues. Trimming at V came to 5 bases and at J to 8 bases, leaving 12 bases not matched to a gene. The CDR3 sequence: CASSITGASRYEQFF. CDR3 nucleotides: TGTGCCAGCAGTATCACAGGGGCGTCTCGGTATGAGCAGTTCTTC.

V usage is TRBV3-1 and J usage is TRBJ2-1; 12 bases agree with TRBD2. The V gene's germline CDR1 is LGHDT and CDR2 YNNKEL (reference sequence). This CDR3 contains 17 residues. V lost 4 bases and J lost 3; bases outside the gene matches: 7. The CDR3, as DNA: TGTGCCAGCAGCCCGACTAGCGGGAGAGTGGTCTACAATGAGCAGTTCTTC. It translates to CASSPTSGRVVYNEQFF.

The genes are TRBV20-1 and TRBJ1-2, with a possible D match to TRBD1 (5 bases). The V gene lost 3 bases and the J gene lost 1 base, with 12 bases spanning the gap. Per germline, CDR1 DFQATT and CDR2 SNEGSKA (reference sequence). CDR3 length: 14 residues. CDR3 nucleotides: TGCAGTGCTAGCGATGGGGCAGATAACTATGGCTACACCTTC. This encodes CSASDGADNYGYTF.

The V call is TRBV29-1, the J call TRBJ1-2, with D perhaps TRBD1 (6 bases). The CDR3 loop spans 12 amino acids. Germline lookup yields CDR1 SQVTM and CDR2 ANQGSEA. Trimming took 7 bases from V and 1 from J, leaving 10 bases between them. The CDR3 DNA follows: TGCAGCGCCAACAGGGATAACTATGGCTACACCTTC. It yields the protein CSANRDNYGYTF. Filled out from reference TRBV29-1 and TRBJ1-2, the complete variable domain reads SAVISQKPSRDICQRGTSLTIQCQVDSQVTMMFWYRQQPGQSLTLIATANQGSEATYESGFVIDKFPISRPNLTFSTLTVSNMSPEDSSIYLCSANRDNYGYTFGSGTRLTVV.

This clonotype has more than one count but fewer than ten. The gene calls are TRBV5-1 and TRBJ2-1; 7 bases match TRBD1. The V gene end was trimmed by 4 bases and the J gene end by 5 bases; junction bases not matched to a gene: 9. The CDR3 extends over 15 amino acids. Looked up from germline, CDR1 is SGHRS and CDR2 is YFSETQ. The CDR3 DNA sequence: TGCGCCAGCAGCGAACAGACAGGGTTGGACAATGAGCAGTTCTTC. It specifies CASSEQTGLDNEQFF.

This clonotype was found a few times. The chain combines TRBV20-1 with TRBJ2-7; D is uncertain. The CDR3 sequence is 14 residues long. Deletions cut 1 base from V and 2 bases from J, with 12 bases between. Germline V gives CDR1 DFQATT, CDR2 SNEGSKA (reference sequence). CDR3 sequence: CSARVLGYPYEQYF. CDR3 DNA sequence: TGCAGTGCTAGAGTGTTGGGGTACCCCTACGAGCAGTACTTC.

V and J are TRBV7-2 and TRBJ2-7, with D possibly TRBD1 on 5 matching bases. Germline V gives CDR1 SGHTA, CDR2 FQGNSA. The CDR3 has 15 amino acids. Trimming stripped 3 bases from V and 4 bases from J, with 16 bases between. Here the CDR3 reads CASSFRAGLEYEQYF. CDR3 DNA: TGTGCCAGCAGCTTCCGGGCAGGGTTAGAGTACGAGCAGTACTTC. Complete variable domain (other parts from reference TRBV7-2 and TRBJ2-7): GAGVSQSPSNKVTEKGKDVELRCDPISGHTALYWYRQSLGQGLEFLIYFQGNSAPDKSGLPSDRFSAERTGGSVSTLTIQRTQQEDSAVYLCASSFRAGLEYEQYFGPGTRLTVT.

This clonotype turned up a few times. This chain uses TRBV28 with TRBJ2-1, with TRBD2 as a possible D gene (6 bases). From germline, CDR1 is MDHEN and CDR2 SYDVKM. V lost 5 bases and J 0 bases, leaving 26 bases between the germline ends. The CDR3 extends over 20 amino acids. CDR3 nucleotide sequence: TGTGCCAGCAGTCCCACAATTCCTGAGACTAGACGTCTCTCCTACAATGAGCAGTTCTTC. Protein: CASSPTIPETRRLSYNEQFF.